This TCR beta chain was retrieved from a study of cytomegalovirus exposure and HLA in healthy donors. Primers included in the PCR were 60 Vbeta and 13 Jbeta primers. The table came from immunoSEQ multiplex PCR; TCRdb's copy has only in-frame clones and leaves some out. Of 200,000 to 250,000 clones in the sample, about 70% are singletons; the top ten hold less than 2%. V was trimmed by 4 bases and J by 4 bases, leaving 14 bases between them. Per the germline V gene, CDR1 is MNHNS and CDR2 is SASEGT. The CDR3 contains 15 residues. The source is a woman in her 30s in good health and CMV-seronegative. The sequenced material came from PBMCs. The rearrangement joins TRBV6-1 to TRBJ1-5; perhaps TRBD1 as D (5 bases). CDR3 loop: CASSVIGDLNQPQHF. The CDR3 DNA follows: TGTGCCAGCAGTGTTATAGGGGACTTAAATCAGCCCCAGCATTTT.